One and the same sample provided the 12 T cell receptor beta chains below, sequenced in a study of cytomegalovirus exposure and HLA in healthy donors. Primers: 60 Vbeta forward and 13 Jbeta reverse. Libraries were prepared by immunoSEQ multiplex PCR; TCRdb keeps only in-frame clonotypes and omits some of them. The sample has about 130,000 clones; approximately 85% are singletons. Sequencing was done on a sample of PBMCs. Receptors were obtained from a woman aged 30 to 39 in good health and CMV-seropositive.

In nucleotides, the CDR3 is TGTGCCAGCAGTGGACAGGGGGCGAACACTGAAGCTTTCTTT. Translated, it gives CASSGQGANTEAFF. The rearrangement links TRBV2 to TRBJ1-1, with 10 bases lining up with TRBD1. V lost 4 bases, J lost 1 base, and 0 bases stayed unmatched. The length of the CDR3 is 14 residues. Germline CDR1 SNHLY, CDR2 FYNNEI.

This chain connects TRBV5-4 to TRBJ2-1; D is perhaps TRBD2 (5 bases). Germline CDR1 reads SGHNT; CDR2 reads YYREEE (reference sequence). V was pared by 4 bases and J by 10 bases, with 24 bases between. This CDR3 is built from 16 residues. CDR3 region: CASSTPSTAYTGEQFF. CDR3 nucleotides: TGTGCCAGCAGCACGCCCTCGACCGCCTATACGGGAGAGCAGTTCTTC.

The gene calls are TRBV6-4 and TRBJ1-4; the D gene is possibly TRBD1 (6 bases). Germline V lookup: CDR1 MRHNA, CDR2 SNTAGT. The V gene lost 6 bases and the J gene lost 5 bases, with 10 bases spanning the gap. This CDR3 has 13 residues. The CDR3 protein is CASRRGPNEKLFF. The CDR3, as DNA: TGTGCCAGCAGGCGGGGGCCGAATGAAAAACTGTTTTTT.

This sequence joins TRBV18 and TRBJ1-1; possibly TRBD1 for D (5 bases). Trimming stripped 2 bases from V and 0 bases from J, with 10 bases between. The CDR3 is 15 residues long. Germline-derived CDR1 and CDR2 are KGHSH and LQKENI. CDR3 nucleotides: TGTGCCAGCTCACCAGGGGGGGTGATGAACACTGAAGCTTTCTTT. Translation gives CASSPGGVMNTEAFF.

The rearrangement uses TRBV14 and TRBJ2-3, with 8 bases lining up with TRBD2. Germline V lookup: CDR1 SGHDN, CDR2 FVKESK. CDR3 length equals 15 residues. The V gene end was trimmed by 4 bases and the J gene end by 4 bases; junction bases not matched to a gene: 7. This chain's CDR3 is CASSLRAGVADTQYF. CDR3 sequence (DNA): TGTGCCAGCAGCCTTCGAGCGGGAGTAGCAGATACGCAGTATTTT.

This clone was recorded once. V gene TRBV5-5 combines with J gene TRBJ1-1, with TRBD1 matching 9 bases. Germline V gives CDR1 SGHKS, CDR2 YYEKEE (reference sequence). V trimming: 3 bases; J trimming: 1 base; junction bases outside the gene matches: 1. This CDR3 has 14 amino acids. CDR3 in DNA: TGTGCCAGCAGCTGGGGACAGGGGAACACTGAAGCTTTCTTT. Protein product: CASSWGQGNTEAFF.

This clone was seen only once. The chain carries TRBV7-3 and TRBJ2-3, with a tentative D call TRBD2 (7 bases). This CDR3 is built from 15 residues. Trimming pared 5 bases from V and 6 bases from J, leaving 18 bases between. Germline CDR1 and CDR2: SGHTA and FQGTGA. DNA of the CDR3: TGTGCCAGCAGCCTTCTAACGGGGGGCTATGATACGCAGTATTTT. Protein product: CASSLLTGGYDTQYF.

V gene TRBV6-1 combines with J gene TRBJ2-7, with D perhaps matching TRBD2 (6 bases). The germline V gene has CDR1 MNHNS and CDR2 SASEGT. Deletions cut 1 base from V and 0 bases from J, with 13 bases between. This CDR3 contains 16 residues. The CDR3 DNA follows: TGTGCCAGCAGTGAAGGGCTGGGAGGTCTCTCCTACGAGCAGTACTTC. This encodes CASSEGLGGLSYEQYF.

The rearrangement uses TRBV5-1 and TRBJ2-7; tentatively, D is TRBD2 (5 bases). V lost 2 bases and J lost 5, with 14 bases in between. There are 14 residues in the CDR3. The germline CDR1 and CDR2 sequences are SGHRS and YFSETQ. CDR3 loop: CASSFSGVSDEQYF. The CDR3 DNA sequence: TGCGCCAGCAGCTTTAGTGGAGTTAGCGACGAGCAGTACTTC.

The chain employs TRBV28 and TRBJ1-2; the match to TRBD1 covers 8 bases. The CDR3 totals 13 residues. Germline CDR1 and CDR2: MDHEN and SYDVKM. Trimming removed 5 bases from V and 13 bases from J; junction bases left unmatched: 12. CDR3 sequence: CASSPARQGASTF. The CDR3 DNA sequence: TGTGCCAGCAGTCCCGCTCGCCAGGGGGCGAGCACCTTC.

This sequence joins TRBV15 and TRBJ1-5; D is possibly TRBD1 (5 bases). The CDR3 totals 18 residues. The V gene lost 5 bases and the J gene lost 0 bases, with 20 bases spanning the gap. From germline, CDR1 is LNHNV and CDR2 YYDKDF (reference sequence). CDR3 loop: CATSGRDGLGGSNQPQHF. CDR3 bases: TGTGCCACCAGCGGCAGAGACGGACTGGGGGGTAGCAATCAGCCCCAGCATTTT.

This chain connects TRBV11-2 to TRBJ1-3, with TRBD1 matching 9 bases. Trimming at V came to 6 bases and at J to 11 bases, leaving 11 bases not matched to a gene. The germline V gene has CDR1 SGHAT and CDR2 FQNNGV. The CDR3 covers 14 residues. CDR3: CASSSEGDRDSIYF. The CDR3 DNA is TGTGCCAGCAGTTCCGAGGGGGACAGGGACTCCATATATTTT.